The 32 T cell receptor beta chains in this list originate from one sample, sequenced in a study of T cell repertoires in cytomegalovirus infection. TCRdb ran MiXCR on the reads and lists one entry per CDR3 protein. The sample comprises roughly 600,000 distinct CDR3 sequences, 20% to 25% of which are singletons, and less than 9.5% rests with the top ten. The sample comprised CD8+ T cells from PBMCs. The receptor set was obtained from a human donor in good health (CMV status not recorded). Some clones in this sample may be carry-over from other donors' samples.

The V call is TRBV29-1, the J call TRBJ1-1; D gene ambiguous. CDR3 length: 13 amino acids. From germline, CDR1 is SQVTM and CDR2 ANQGSEA. V was cut by 4 bases and J by 1 base, with 10 bases left in between. The CDR3 region is CSVGAHGNTEAFF. The CDR3 DNA reads TGCAGCGTTGGGGCCCACGGGAACACTGAAGCTTTCTTT.

This clonotype came up a few times. This chain links TRBV29-1 with TRBJ2-2; TRBD2 might be the D (6 bases). CDR3 size: 12 residues. CDR1 is SQVTM and CDR2 is ANQGSEA in the germline V gene. Trimming took 3 bases from V and 7 from J, leaving 9 bases between them. CDR3 in DNA: TGCAGCGTTGAGGGGGAGGACGGGGAGCTGTTTTTT. Translating it yields CSVEGEDGELFF.

The V and J genes are TRBV24-1 and TRBJ2-1; no firm D call. The CDR3 is 13 amino acids. Germline V lookup: CDR1 KGHDR, CDR2 SFDVKD. V lost 1 base and J 10 bases, leaving 10 bases between the germline ends. CDR3 region: CATSDFPTEEQFF. As DNA, the CDR3 is TGTGCCACCAGTGATTTCCCGACTGAGGAGCAGTTCTTC.

This clonotype was seen ten or more times. The rearrangement links TRBV7-8 to TRBJ1-1, with TRBD1 identical over 9 bases. After removal of 9 bases from V and 3 bases from J, the junction contained 5 bases not matched to a gene. The CDR3 covers 13 residues. The germline V gene encodes CDR1 SGHVS and CDR2 FQNEAQ. CDR3 sequence: CASKTGGYTEAFF. CDR3 DNA: TGTGCCAGTAAGACAGGGGGGTACACTGAAGCTTTCTTT.

This clonotype was recorded at least ten times. The chain combines TRBV7-6 with TRBJ1-3, with a possible D match to TRBD1 (5 bases). The germline gives CDR1 SGHVS, CDR2 FNYEAQ. The CDR3 is 15 residues long. Trimming stripped 4 bases from V and 1 base from J, with 11 bases between. The CDR3 coding sequence is TGTGCCAGCAGCTCGTCCAGGGATTCTGGAAACACCATATATTTT. It encodes CASSSSRDSGNTIYF.

This clonotype showed up many times. The V call is TRBV28, the J call TRBJ1-5; TRBD1 matches at 10 bases. The V gene's germline CDR1 is MDHEN and CDR2 SYDVKM. The CDR3 runs 15 residues. V shed 5 bases, J shed 4 bases, and the junction held 5 bases outside the gene matches. The DNA of the CDR3 is TGTGCCAGCAGTGTTACGGGACAGGGGAATCAGCCCCAGCATTTT. Encoded protein: CASSVTGQGNQPQHF.

In its sample, this clonotype was seen many times. The chain employs TRBV7-8 and TRBJ2-7; 13 bases fit TRBD2. Germline CDR1 SGHVS, CDR2 FQNEAQ. The CDR3 spans 14 residues. The ends lost 5 bases at V and 6 bases at J; junction bases unmatched: 4. The CDR3 sequence: CASSLGLAGAEQYF. In nucleotides, the CDR3 is TGTGCCAGCAGCCTAGGACTAGCGGGAGCCGAGCAGTACTTC.

The sample holds a few counts of this clonotype. V usage is TRBV12-3 or TRBV12-4 and J usage is TRBJ2-1; 12 bases are a match to TRBD2. The CDR3 runs 14 residues. V trimming: 6 bases; J trimming: 15 bases; junction bases outside the gene matches: 12. This CDR3 reads CASSLGLAGGPPFF. CDR3 nucleotides: TGTGCCAGCAGCCTAGGGCTAGCGGGGGGGCCACCGTTCTTC.

In this sample, this clonotype turned up a few times. CDR3: CASSPSPGLEGYTF. The CDR3 nucleotides are TGTGCCAGCAGTCCCTCCCCCGGATTGGAGGGCTACACCTTC. V gene TRBV6-1 combines with J gene TRBJ1-2, with unresolved D. V lost 5 bases and J lost 8, with 18 bases in between. Germline assignment: CDR1 MNHNS and CDR2 SASEGT. This CDR3 has 14 amino acids.

This clonotype was recorded only once. This clone may be a read error of a much larger clone one base away. The chain carries TRBV28 and TRBJ1-1; 8 bases map to TRBD1. The CDR3 covers 16 residues. The germline gives CDR1 MDHEN, CDR2 SYDVKM. CDR3 nucleotide sequence: TGTACCAGCAGGAGAGACAGGGGCACTTACTACACTGAAGCTTTCTTT. It is translated as CTSRRDRGTYYTEAFF.

This clonotype was counted at least ten times. The J gene is TRBJ2-1, the V gene TRBV12-3 or TRBV12-4; the match to TRBD1 covers 12 bases. The junction had 4 bases not matched to a gene; V was cut back by 4 bases and J by 9 bases. CDR3 size: 14 residues. CDR3 sequence: CASSSGTGGVEQFF. As DNA, the CDR3 is TGTGCCAGCAGTTCCGGGACAGGGGGCGTTGAGCAGTTCTTC.

The rearrangement joins TRBV6-2 or TRBV6-3 to TRBJ2-1, with 11 bases matching TRBD2. From germline, CDR1 is MNHEY and CDR2 SVGEGT. CDR3 length: 19 residues. After removal of 7 bases from V and 4 bases from J, the junction contained 18 bases not matched to a gene. The CDR3 DNA is TGTGCCAGCATTGGGCACACCCAGACTAGCGGGGCCGCTTACAATGAGCAGTTCTTC. The encoded protein is CASIGHTQTSGAAYNEQFF.

The J gene is TRBJ2-6, the V gene TRBV20-1; D is undetermined. V lost 2 bases, J lost 4 bases, and 9 bases lay in between. The length of the CDR3 is 14 residues. Germline V lookup: CDR1 DFQATT, CDR2 SNEGSKA (reference sequence). In DNA form, the CDR3 reads TGCAGTGCTAGAAAGAGCCGAGGGGCCAACGTCCTGACTTTC. Protein: CSARKSRGANVLTF.

V is TRBV28 and J is TRBJ1-2; D is perhaps TRBD1 (5 bases). Germline loops: CDR1 MDHEN, CDR2 SYDVKM. CDR3 length: 14 amino acids. Trimming took 5 bases from V and 8 from J, leaving 18 bases between them. The CDR3 DNA reads as TGTGCCAGCAGTCCGCCCCGGGACGGGGAAGGCTACACCTTC. Translation: CASSPPRDGEGYTF.

The chain recombines TRBV10-3 with TRBJ1-6; D is unclear. CDR1 and CDR2 (germline): ENHRY, SYGVKD. Trimming removed 6 bases at V and 7 bases at J, with 19 bases between. The CDR3 totals 16 residues. CDR3 nucleotide sequence: TGTGCCATCAGGGGAGGGCGGAAGGGAGAAAATTCACCCCTCCACTTT. Translated: CAIRGGRKGENSPLHF.

This clonotype was seen more than once but under ten times. J is TRBJ2-3 and V is TRBV9, with D possibly matching TRBD1 (6 bases). Germline CDR1 reads SGDLS; CDR2 reads YYNGEE. There are 14 residues in the CDR3. The V gene lost 1 base and the J gene lost 5 bases, with 11 bases spanning the gap. The CDR3: CASSVMGAGDTQYF. In nucleotides, the CDR3 is TGTGCCAGCAGCGTAATGGGGGCAGGAGATACGCAGTATTTT.

The chain joins TRBV7-9 to TRBJ1-2; perhaps TRBD1 as D (5 bases). The V end was cut by 3 bases, the J end by 0 bases, with 11 bases between. The CDR3 extends over 15 amino acids. Per the germline V gene, CDR1 is SEHNR and CDR2 is FQNEAQ (reference sequence). CDR3 coding DNA: TGTGCCAGCAGCTTCACAAGGGGCTCTAACTATGGCTACACCTTC. Translated: CASSFTRGSNYGYTF.

This clonotype has a handful of counts. This chain connects TRBV19 to TRBJ2-1, with D possibly TRBD1 on 6 matching bases. CDR3 length: 15 residues. CDR1 and CDR2 from the germline V gene are LNHDA and SQIVND (reference sequence). Between the trimmed V and J ends, which lost 5 bases and 3 bases, there was a span of 14 bases. CDR3 bases: TGTGCCAGTAGTCCGAGGGGGTCGGACTACAATGAGCAGTTCTTC. Its protein is CASSPRGSDYNEQFF.

J is TRBJ1-1 and V is TRBV20-1; the D is unclear. V was clipped by 2 bases and J by 6 bases, with 28 bases between them. Per the germline V gene, CDR1 is DFQATT and CDR2 is SNEGSKA (reference sequence). This CDR3 is built from 18 residues. This CDR3 reads CSARIPGGLPFGSSEAFF. CDR3 coding DNA: TGCAGTGCTAGAATCCCGGGCGGGTTACCCTTCGGATCCTCTGAAGCTTTCTTT.

This clonotype came up many times. The chain recombines TRBV7-8 with TRBJ1-2; D unresolved. V lost 1 base, J lost 9 bases, and 24 bases lay in between. CDR3 length: 17 amino acids. In germline, CDR1 is SGHVS, CDR2 FQNEAQ. The DNA of the CDR3 is TGTGCCAGCAGCTTAGAACCAGCGGGCAGTACCGGTTATAGCTACACCTTC. This encodes CASSLEPAGSTGYSYTF.

The chain couples TRBV7-2 to TRBJ1-1; 8 nucleotides agree with TRBD1. The V gene end was trimmed by 5 bases and the J gene end by 5 bases; junction bases not matched to a gene: 13. Germline CDR1 is SGHTA and CDR2 is FQGNSA. The CDR3 runs to 16 residues. The CDR3 protein is CASSLPGRGRRTEAFF. Here the CDR3 DNA reads TGTGCCAGCAGCCTACCGGGCAGGGGGCGACGAACTGAAGCTTTCTTT.

A few counts support this clonotype. The chain has TRBV6-5 and TRBJ2-7; no firm D call. Germline V CDR1 and CDR2: MNHEY, SVGAGI. V was clipped by 5 bases and J by 0 bases, with 17 bases between them. This CDR3 has 16 amino acids. The CDR3 protein is CASSLSSTRLSYEQYF. The CDR3 region has the DNA TGTGCCAGCAGTCTCAGTTCCACGAGGCTCTCCTACGAGCAGTACTTC.

Only a few counts were recorded for this clonotype. The chain uses TRBV5-5 and TRBJ1-5; tentative D call: TRBD1 (6 bases). The CDR3 spans 17 residues. Germline V gene data show CDR1 as SGHKS and CDR2 as YYEKEE (reference sequence). V shed 0 bases and J shed 2 bases, with 15 bases lying between them. DNA of the CDR3: TGTGCCAGCAGCTTGGTTTTCATTGGGGGCCGCAATCAGCCCCAGCATTTT. Translated: CASSLVFIGGRNQPQHF.

This clonotype was recorded a few times. The chain has TRBV28 and TRBJ2-5, with D possibly TRBD2 on 5 matching bases. The CDR3 loop spans 11 amino acids. V lost 6 bases to trimming and J lost 10 bases, with 12 bases between them. CDR1 and CDR2 (germline): MDHEN, SYDVKM. This CDR3 reads CASSPSRIQYF. The CDR3 DNA reads as TGTGCCAGCAGCCCTAGCCGTATCCAGTACTTC.

As for this clonotype: This sequence may be a read error, since a much larger clone differs from it by one base. DNA for the CDR3: TGTGCCACTAACAGCGGCGTGGGTATCTCGTCTGAGACCCAGTGCTTC. It is translated as CATNSGVGISSETQCF. The chain has TRBV7-6 and TRBJ2-5; D is possibly TRBD2 (5 bases). This CDR3 is built from 16 residues. The V gene's germline CDR1 is SGHVS and CDR2 FNYEAQ.

Only a few counts were recorded for this clonotype. This sequence joins TRBV6-2 or TRBV6-3 and TRBJ2-1; 8 bases are shared with TRBD2. Germline values: CDR1 MNHEY, CDR2 SVGEGT. CDR3 length: 14 amino acids. V dropped 8 bases and J dropped 4; count of bases not matched to a gene: 7. Here the CDR3 reads CASVRSGGYNEQFF. CDR3 DNA sequence: TGTGCCAGCGTACGCAGCGGGGGTTACAATGAGCAGTTCTTC.

The gene calls are TRBV29-1 and TRBJ2-1; the D is unclear. Trimming shortened V by 1 base and J by 1 base, and 5 bases separated the two germline ends. The CDR3 sequence is 13 residues long. Germline lookup yields CDR1 SQVTM and CDR2 ANQGSEA. CDR3 in DNA: TGCAGCGTTGAAGGGTTATCCTACAATGAGCAGTTCTTC. Translating it yields CSVEGLSYNEQFF.

Comment on this clonotype: This clone may be a read error of a much larger clone one base away. This chain links TRBV6-2 or TRBV6-3 with TRBJ2-2; D unresolved. The CDR3 spans 15 residues. Germline lookup yields CDR1 MNHEY and CDR2 SVGEGT. The CDR3 bases are TGTGCCAACAGTTTTTCAGCTACGAACACCGGGGAGCTGTTTTTT. Its protein product is CANSFSATNTGELFF.

CDR3 sequence reads: CSARDWTGAGSPLHF. Here the CDR3 DNA reads TGCAGTGCTAGAGACTGGACCGGGGCCGGGTCACCCCTCCACTTT. The rearrangement links TRBV20-1 to TRBJ1-6; TRBD1 is a possible D gene (5 bases). Trimming pared 0 bases from V and 10 bases from J, leaving 16 bases between. Germline-derived CDR1 and CDR2 are DFQATT and SNEGSKA (reference sequence). The CDR3 consists of 15 residues.

This chain joins TRBV13 and TRBJ1-2; the D is unclear. Germline CDR1 and CDR2: PRHDT and FYEKMQ (reference sequence). The V and J ends lost 1 base and 6 bases respectively, with 12 bases between them. The CDR3 has 14 amino acids. CDR3 nucleotide sequence: TGTGCCAGCAGCTTAGAGAGGAGGGTGGATGGCTACACCTTC. Translation gives CASSLERRVDGYTF.

The chain couples TRBV2 to TRBJ1-2; D is ambiguous. The V end was cut by 3 bases, the J end by 4 bases, with 9 bases between. The CDR3 has 13 residues. The germline CDR1 and CDR2 sequences are SNHLY and FYNNEI. The CDR3 region is CASSDRPVYGYTF. CDR3 in DNA: TGTGCCAGCAGTGACAGACCTGTCTATGGCTACACCTTC.

This clonotype has more than one count but fewer than ten. The chain carries TRBV6-2 or TRBV6-3 and TRBJ1-2, with TRBD1 as a possible D gene (6 bases). The CDR3 is made up of 15 amino acids. V gave up 2 bases and J gave up 2 bases, with 12 bases separating them. Germline assignment: CDR1 MNHEY and CDR2 SVGEGT. The CDR3 protein is CASSYDRDNNYGYTF. The CDR3, as DNA: TGTGCCAGCAGTTACGACCGGGACAACAACTATGGCTACACCTTC.